This entry lists 25 T cell receptor beta chains sequenced from one sample in a study of shared clonotypes between healthy human individuals. Assay used: immunoSEQ multiplex PCR; TCRdb lists only in-frame clones, some missing. Found here are approximately 350,000 clones, less than 85% of them singletons; the top ten hold 10%. Sequences were obtained from memory CD4+ T cells sorted from blood. As to subset: CD45RA-negative fraction. The receptors originated from a man aged 25 to 40 in good health.

V and J are TRBV10-3 and TRBJ2-5, with a weak D call TRBD2 (6 bases). Germline CDR1 reads ENHRY; CDR2 reads SYGVKD. Trimming took off 4 bases at V and 4 bases at J, with 10 bases between the two ends. CDR3 length: 13 residues. The CDR3 coding sequence is TGTGCCATCAGTGCAGCAGCGGGAGAGACCCAGTACTTC. This codes for CAISAAAGETQYF.

This clone was picked up a small number of times. The chain combines TRBV19 with TRBJ2-2; 12 bases match TRBD2. Trimming cost V 6 bases and J 5 bases; bases outside gene matches: 4. The CDR3 consists of 15 residues. CDR1 LNHDA and CDR2 SQIVND come from the germline V gene (reference sequence). CDR3 nucleotides: TGTGCCAGTAGCCGACTAGCGGGAGAGACCGGGGAGCTGTTTTTT. Its translation: CASSRLAGETGELFF.

This chain uses TRBV5-1 with TRBJ2-1; TRBD1 is a possible D gene (6 bases). V gave up 5 bases and J gave up 5 bases, with 11 bases separating them. CDR1 is SGHRS, CDR2 YFSETQ, per germline. The CDR3 loop spans 13 amino acids. In DNA, the CDR3 is TGCGCCAGCAGGCAGGGGACAAACAATGAGCAGTTCTTC. Amino acid sequence: CASRQGTNNEQFF.

This clone came up a few times. The chain has TRBV19 and TRBJ1-4; D gene uncertain. With 3 bases removed from V and 0 bases from J, the gap between germline ends came to 5 bases. The CDR3 contains 14 residues. Germline-derived CDR1 and CDR2 are LNHDA and SQIVND (reference sequence). DNA of the CDR3: TGTGCCAGTAGTATCCGCCCAACTAATGAAAAACTGTTTTTT. This gives the protein CASSIRPTNEKLFF. The full variable domain, completed using reference TRBV19 and TRBJ1-4, is DGGITQSPKYLFRKEGQNVTLSCEQNLNHDAMYWYRQDPGQGLRLIYYSQIVNDFQKGDIAEGYSVSREKKESFPLTVTSAQKNPTAFYLCASSIRPTNEKLFFGSGTQLSVL.

The sample holds a few counts of this clone. This may arise from a read error, as a much more abundant clone is one base away. V gene TRBV27 combines with J gene TRBJ2-3; 13 bases map to TRBD2. The J segment lost 0 bases and the V segment lost 5 bases, leaving 2 bases of the junction unmatched. Germline CDR1 MNHEY, CDR2 SMNVEV (reference sequence). CDR3 length: 16 residues. This CDR3 reads CASSEGLAGSTDTQYF. The DNA for the CDR3 is TGTGCCAGCAGTGAGGGACTAGCGGGAAGCACAGATACGCAGTATTTT.

The sample holds many counts of this clone. The gene calls are TRBV5-4 and TRBJ2-5; the D gene is possibly TRBD1 (7 bases). The CDR3 length is 15 residues. Germline CDR1 and CDR2: SGHNT and YYREEE (reference sequence). V lost 2 bases to trimming and J lost 5 bases, with 16 bases between them. The CDR3 DNA follows: TGTGCCAGCAGCTTCAGGAGCAGGGGGGATGAGACCCAGTACTTC. Translating it yields CASSFRSRGDETQYF.

About this clone: A read error may account for a junction end that differs from germline. The V and J genes are TRBV10-2 and TRBJ2-7; 9 bases agree with TRBD1. In germline, CDR1 is WSHSY, CDR2 SAAADI. This CDR3 spans 11 amino acids. CDR3 bases: TGCGCCAGCAGGGAAGACAGGGGGTTGAACTTC. This sequence encodes CASREDRGLNF.

The CDR3: CASSLSTGGSGELFF. As DNA, the CDR3 is TGCGCCAGCAGCTTGAGCACAGGGGGTTCCGGGGAGCTGTTTTTT. The V call is TRBV5-1, the J call TRBJ2-2, with TRBD1 identical over 8 bases. Looked up from germline, CDR1 is SGHRS and CDR2 is YFSETQ. V dropped 1 base and J dropped 6; count of bases not matched to a gene: 5. The CDR3 length is 15 residues.

The rearrangement joins TRBV5-5 to TRBJ2-7; possibly TRBD1 for D (6 bases). Germline CDR1 reads SGHKS; CDR2 reads YYEKEE (reference sequence). V was clipped by 5 bases and J by 5 bases, with 17 bases between them. The CDR3 is made up of 14 amino acids. Written as DNA, the CDR3 is TGTGCCAGCAGTGACTTTACAGGGCTCGACGAGCAGTACTTC. Amino acids: CASSDFTGLDEQYF.

The V and J genes are TRBV15 and TRBJ1-1; D is ambiguous. Germline V lookup: CDR1 LNHNV, CDR2 YYDKDF (reference sequence). CDR3 length: 15 residues. Trimming cost V 7 bases and J 1 base, with 16 bases left between them. This CDR3 is CATTLRDERNTEAFF. In DNA form, the CDR3 reads TGTGCCACCACCCTGCGCGACGAAAGGAACACTGAAGCTTTCTTT.

The chain has TRBV18 and TRBJ2-6, with 7 bases matching TRBD1. This CDR3 region has 19 residues. Germline V gene sequence: CDR1 KGHSH, CDR2 LQKENI. Trimming took 3 bases from V and 0 from J; bases not matched to a gene: 11. The CDR3 here is CASSPGLGTVSSGANVLTF. CDR3 DNA: TGTGCCAGCTCACCGGGTTTAGGGACAGTTTCCTCTGGGGCCAACGTCCTGACTTTC. The full variable domain, rest sourced from reference TRBV18 and TRBJ2-6, is NAGVMQNPRHLVRRRGQEARLRCSPMKGHSHVYWYRQLPEEGLKFMVYLQKENIIDESGMPKERFSAEFPKEGPSILRIQQVVRGDSAAYFCASSPGLGTVSSGANVLTFGAGSRLTVL.

There are a few counts of this clone. This chain uses TRBV9 with TRBJ2-5; 8 positions match TRBD1. Trimming removed 0 bases from V and 6 bases from J; junction bases left unmatched: 7. Germline CDR1 SGDLS, CDR2 YYNGEE. The CDR3 has 15 residues. CDR3 DNA sequence: TGTGCCAGCAGCGTAGGCGCACAGGGGGGTCAGACCCAGTACTTC. Translating gives CASSVGAQGGQTQYF.

V usage is TRBV30 and J usage is TRBJ2-1; 11 nucleotides align to TRBD2. V was clipped by 2 bases and J by 7 bases; unmatched bases: 10. Germline CDR1 and CDR2: GTSNPN and SVGIG (reference sequence). This CDR3 is 16 amino acids long. CDR3 loop: CAWSTTGTSGLNEQFF. For the CDR3, the DNA is TGTGCCTGGAGTACGACCGGGACTAGCGGATTAAATGAGCAGTTCTTC.

The chain uses TRBV5-6 and TRBJ1-1; D ambiguous. V lost 1 base and J 3 bases, leaving 13 bases between the germline ends. The CDR3 runs to 15 residues. Per the germline V gene, CDR1 is SGHDT and CDR2 is YYEEEE. In DNA, the CDR3 is TGTGCCAGCAGCTTGAGTGGTAATCGCTACACTGAAGCTTTCTTT. It encodes CASSLSGNRYTEAFF.

The J gene is TRBJ2-5, the V gene TRBV7-9, with D hard to call. Germline loops: CDR1 SEHNR, CDR2 FQNEAQ (reference sequence). The CDR3 length is 14 residues. V was pared by 4 bases and J by 5 bases, with 14 bases between. The chain's CDR3 is CASSSEAGSETQYF. The CDR3 bases are TGTGCCAGCAGCTCTGAGGCTGGTTCGGAGACCCAGTACTTC.

The chain carries TRBV6-1 and TRBJ1-4; the D gene is possibly TRBD1 (6 bases). This CDR3 has 15 amino acids. The V gene's germline CDR1 is MNHNS and CDR2 SASEGT. With 7 bases removed from V and 7 bases from J, the gap between germline ends came to 19 bases. The CDR3 is CASIRSGGGGEKLFF. The CDR3 DNA sequence: TGTGCCAGCATCCGGTCCGGGGGCGGTGGTGAAAAACTGTTTTTT.

This clone was observed once. V usage is TRBV5-4 and J usage is TRBJ2-1; 11 nucleotides line up with TRBD2. V gave up 0 bases and J gave up 3 bases; unmatched junction bases: 5. Germline lookup yields CDR1 SGHNT and CDR2 YYREEE (reference sequence). The CDR3 is 17 amino acids. DNA for the CDR3: TGTGCCAGCAGCTTGGAGGGGACTAGCGGCCTCTACAATGAGCAGTTCTTC. Translating gives CASSLEGTSGLYNEQFF.

The gene calls are TRBV14 and TRBJ2-6; no firm D call. This CDR3 spans 16 amino acids. Germline CDR1 and CDR2: SGHDN and FVKESK. Deletions cut 4 bases from V and 2 bases from J, with 12 bases between. CDR3 amino acids: CASSPPGNAGANVLTF. Here the CDR3 DNA reads TGTGCCAGCAGCCCCCCGGGTAACGCTGGGGCCAACGTCCTGACTTTC.

As to this clone: A much larger clone sits a single nucleotide away, making a read error possible. The chain recombines TRBV7-9 with TRBJ1-5, with a tentative D call TRBD1 (6 bases). Germline CDR1 SEHNR, CDR2 FQNEAQ (reference sequence). The CDR3 loop spans 14 amino acids. V was trimmed by 1 base and J by 6 bases, leaving 10 bases between them. The CDR3 sequence: CASSLEGGFQPQHF. The CDR3 nucleotides read TGTGCCAGCAGCTTAGAGGGGGGCTTTCAGCCCCAGCATTTT.

The chain links TRBV19 to TRBJ1-1; 7 bases are a match to TRBD1. CDR3 size: 14 residues. The V segment lost 5 bases and the J segment 2 bases; nucleotides outside the gene matches: 5. CDR1 is LNHDA, CDR2 SQIVND, per germline (reference sequence). For the CDR3, the DNA is TGTGCCAGTAGTCATGGGACAGTTAACACTGAAGCTTTCTTT. It encodes CASSHGTVNTEAFF.

This chain connects TRBV7-2 to TRBJ1-5; unclear D gene. CDR3 size: 15 residues. Trimming took 5 bases from V and 0 from J, leaving 11 bases between them. Per the germline V gene, CDR1 is SGHTA and CDR2 is FQGNSA. CDR3 nucleotide sequence: TGTGCCAGCAGCACTACGGACGGTAGCAATCAGCCCCAGCATTTT. It encodes CASSTTDGSNQPQHF.

This clone was detected only a few times. The CDR3 reads CASSFSSADTQYF. CDR3 nucleotides: TGCGCCAGCAGCTTCAGTAGTGCAGATACGCAGTATTTT. This rearrangement joins TRBV5-1 to TRBJ2-3, with D unclear. The CDR3 runs 13 residues. Between the trimmed V and J ends, which lost 2 bases and 4 bases, there was a span of 8 bases. The germline CDR1 and CDR2 sequences are SGHRS and YFSETQ.

The V call is TRBV28, the J call TRBJ2-7; D is undetermined. The CDR3 covers 13 residues. The V gene's germline CDR1 is MDHEN and CDR2 SYDVKM. V shed 5 bases and J shed 2 bases, with 10 bases lying between them. DNA of the CDR3: TGTGCCAGCAGTAAGGTAGGGCCCTACGAGCAGTACTTC. Translating it yields CASSKVGPYEQYF. The variable domain in full, with the rest retrieved from reference TRBV28 and TRBJ2-7, is DVKVTQSSRYLVKRTGEKVFLECVQDMDHENMFWYRQDPGLGLRLIYFSYDVKMKEKGDIPEGYSVSREKKERFSLILESASTNQTSMYLCASSKVGPYEQYFGPGTRLTVT.

DNA for the CDR3: TGTGCCAGCTCTCCGACAGCGAACACTGAAGCTTTCTTT. As protein: CASSPTANTEAFF. J is TRBJ1-1 and V is TRBV18, with a weak D call TRBD1 (5 bases). V lost 6 bases to trimming and J lost 1 base, with 9 bases between them. The CDR3 has 13 residues. Germline CDR1 and CDR2: KGHSH and LQKENI. Drawing the rest from reference TRBV18 and TRBJ1-1, the complete variable domain is NAGVMQNPRHLVRRRGQEARLRCSPMKGHSHVYWYRQLPEEGLKFMVYLQKENIIDESGMPKERFSAEFPKEGPSILRIQQVVRGDSAAYFCASSPTANTEAFFGQGTRLTVV.

The chain couples TRBV5-1 to TRBJ2-5; D is ambiguous. This CDR3 has 12 residues. Germline V gene data show CDR1 as SGHRS and CDR2 as YFSETQ. Between the trimmed V and J ends, which lost 5 bases and 9 bases, there was a span of 14 bases. Here the CDR3 reads CASSFPDGPQYF. DNA of the CDR3: TGCGCCAGCAGTTTCCCTGACGGGCCCCAGTACTTC. Full variable domain (rest looked up from reference TRBV5-1 and TRBJ2-5): KAGVTQTPRYLIKTRGQQVTLSCSPISGHRSVSWYQQTPGQGLQFLFEYFSETQRNKGNFPGRFSGRQFSNSRSEMNVSTLELGDSALYLCASSFPDGPQYFGPGTRLLVL.